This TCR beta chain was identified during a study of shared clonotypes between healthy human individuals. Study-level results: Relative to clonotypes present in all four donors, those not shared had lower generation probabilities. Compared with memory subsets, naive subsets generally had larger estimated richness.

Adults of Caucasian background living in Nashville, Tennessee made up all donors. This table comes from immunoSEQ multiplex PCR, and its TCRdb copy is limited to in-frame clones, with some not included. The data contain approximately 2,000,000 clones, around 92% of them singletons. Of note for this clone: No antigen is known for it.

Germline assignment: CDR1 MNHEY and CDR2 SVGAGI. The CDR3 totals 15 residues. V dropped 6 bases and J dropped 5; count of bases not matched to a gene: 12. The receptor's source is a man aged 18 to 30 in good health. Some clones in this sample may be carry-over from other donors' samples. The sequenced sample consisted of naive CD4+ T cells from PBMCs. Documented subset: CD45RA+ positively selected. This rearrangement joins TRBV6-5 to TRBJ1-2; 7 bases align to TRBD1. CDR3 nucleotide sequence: TGTGCCAGCAGGGAGACAGGGTCCCCTGGGTATGGCTACACCTTC. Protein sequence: CASRETGSPGYGYTF.